This is a list of T cell receptor beta chains from one sample in a study of blood T cell repertoires in COVID-19. Sequencing used immunoSEQ multiplex PCR; TCRdb keeps in-frame clones, though not all of them. This table holds 130,000 to 150,000 clones, around 80% found once. The sequenced sample consisted of peripheral blood. Receptor source: a human donor in a cohort sampled during active COVID-19. The CDR3 runs from the conserved cysteine through the conserved F or W. D genes are given only for firm matches. Where a row states a size, it is once, few, many or the class of an expanded clone; other rows omit it.

clone size	V gene	J gene	D gene	CDR3 length	CDR3 DNA	CDR3 protein
-	TRBV19	TRBJ2-2	-	16	TGTGCCAGTAGTGGTTTCGGGACACCGAACACCGGGGAGCTGTTTTTT	CASSGFGTPNTGELFF
-	TRBV28	TRBJ2-1	-	12	TGTGCCAGCAGCGCACAGGTGGATGAGCAGTTCTTC	CASSAQVDEQFF
-	TRBV7-2	TRBJ1-3	-	15	TGTGCCAGCAGCTTAACAGGGAAAGCGGGAAACACCATATATTTT	CASSLTGKAGNTIYF
-	TRBV7-9	TRBJ1-1	-	11	TGTGCCAGCAGCTCCTACCCTGAAGCTTTCTTT	CASSSYPEAFF
-	TRBV4-3	TRBJ1-1	-	16	TGCGCCAGCAGCCAAGATTTGCAGGGGCTGGACACTGAAGCTTTCTTT	CASSQDLQGLDTEAFF
-	TRBV5-4	TRBJ2-7	-	14	TGTGCCAGCAGCCAAGGACGGACTTCCTACGAGCAGTACTTC	CASSQGRTSYEQYF
-	TRBV15	TRBJ2-5	-	14	TGTGCCACCAGCAGAGAGAGGGTAGGGGAGACCCAGTACTTC	CATSRERVGETQYF
-	TRBV30	TRBJ1-5	-	14	TGTGCCTGGAGTTGGGGGCAGATAAATCAGCCCCAGCATTTT	CAWSWGQINQPQHF
-	TRBV18	TRBJ1-2	TRBD1	14	TGTGCCAGCTCAAAGGACAGGGACAACTATGGCTACACCTTC	CASSKDRDNYGYTF
few	TRBV5-1	TRBJ2-2	TRBD2	16	TGCGCCAGCAGCTTGGTCGCGGGGGTGGACACCGGGGAGCTGTTTTTT	CASSLVAGVDTGELFF
-	TRBV21-1	TRBJ2-3	-	15	TGTGCCAGCAGCAAAGGCGAGGGATACGCGGATACGCAGTATTTT	CASSKGEGYADTQYF
-	TRBV7-2	TRBJ1-5	TRBD1	15	TGTGCCAGCAGCCATCGACAGGGCGGGGATCAGCCCCAGCATTTT	CASSHRQGGDQPQHF
-	TRBV19	TRBJ2-2	-	12	TGTGCCGGGGGGGCGCTGGACGGGGAGCTGTTTTTT	CAGGALDGELFF
-	TRBV19	TRBJ1-4	TRBD1	15	TGTGCCAGTAGTATAGATGGACAGGGGCTCCAAAAACTGTTTTTT	CASSIDGQGLQKLFF
-	TRBV28	TRBJ2-5	-	17	TGTGCCAGCAGTTTTGGGGCGTCAGGTGTAGTGCAAGAGACCCAGTACTTC	CASSFGASGVVQETQYF
-	TRBV6-5	TRBJ1-1	TRBD1	13	TGTGCCAGCAGCACAGGGGTTGGAACTGAAGCTTTCTTT	CASSTGVGTEAFF
-	TRBV5-4	TRBJ2-2	TRBD1	15	TGTGCCAGCAGCCCGTCGACAGGGGTGTCCGGGGAGCTGTTTTTT	CASSPSTGVSGELFF
-	TRBV5-8	TRBJ1-5	-	13	TGTGCCACATACGGTGGAGGCAATCAGCCCCAGCATTTT	CATYGGGNQPQHF
-	TRBV11-2	TRBJ2-3	-	15	TGTGCCAGCAGCTTAGAAAGCGTACGCACAGATACGCAGTATTTT	CASSLESVRTDTQYF
-	TRBV7-2	TRBJ1-3	-	15	TGTGCCAGCAGTCCATCAGGGGAGTCAAGAAACACCATATATTTT	CASSPSGESRNTIYF
-	TRBV7-3	TRBJ2-3	TRBD2	18	TGTGCCAGCAGCCTACTAGCGGGGGGGACATATAGCACAGATACGCAGTATTTT	CASSLLAGGTYSTDTQYF
-	TRBV5-5	TRBJ1-2	-	14	TGTGCCAGCAGCTTGGTCTTCATGGACACAGGCTACACCTTC	CASSLVFMDTGYTF
few	TRBV21-1	TRBJ2-7	-	16	TGTGCCAGCAGCAAATTGGCCAGGGGTAGGTCCTACGAGCAGTACTTC	CASSKLARGRSYEQYF
-	TRBV7-3	TRBJ1-3	-	17	TGTGCCAGCAGCTTAATCGGCGGCAGAACCTCTGGAAACACCATATATTTT	CASSLIGGRTSGNTIYF